The 14 T cell receptor beta chains reported below all come from one sample, sequenced in a study of cytomegalovirus exposure and HLA in healthy donors. PCR involved 60 Vbeta and 13 Jbeta primers. Libraries were prepared by immunoSEQ multiplex PCR; TCRdb keeps only in-frame clonotypes and omits some of them. The table records around 150,000 clones, more than 65% of them present only once. Source material: PBMCs. The receptors shown here come from a man under 40 in good health and CMV-seropositive.

This clone was picked up a small number of times. The chain carries TRBV5-1 and TRBJ1-2; tentatively, D is TRBD1 (6 bases). Germline V gene sequence: CDR1 SGHRS, CDR2 YFSETQ. The CDR3 runs to 14 residues. Deletions cut 4 bases from V and 0 bases from J, with 10 bases between. The CDR3 protein is CASSLWTANYGYTF. The CDR3 DNA follows: TGCGCCAGCAGCCTTTGGACAGCTAACTATGGCTACACCTTC.

The V call is TRBV10-3, the J call TRBJ1-1; unclear D gene. Trimming left V 4 bases short and J 1 base short, with 13 bases between. This CDR3 is built from 15 residues. Germline V gives CDR1 ENHRY, CDR2 SYGVKD. The CDR3 sequence is CAISVGMGWNTEAFF. As DNA, the CDR3 is TGTGCCATCAGTGTCGGGATGGGGTGGAACACTGAAGCTTTCTTT.

V is TRBV28 and J is TRBJ2-7; 9 positions agree with TRBD1. V trimming: 1 base; J trimming: 3 bases; junction bases outside the gene matches: 7. In germline, CDR1 is MDHEN, CDR2 SYDVKM. The CDR3 is made up of 16 amino acids. The CDR3 reads CASSLFRDRDYYEQYF. For the CDR3, the DNA is TGTGCCAGCAGTTTATTCCGGGACAGGGATTACTACGAGCAGTACTTC.

The chain carries TRBV12-5 and TRBJ2-3, with TRBD2 as a possible D gene (6 bases). V was shortened by 1 base and J by 3 bases, with 17 bases between the two germline ends. The CDR3 has 17 residues. Per the germline V gene, CDR1 is LGHNT and CDR2 is FRNRAP. The CDR3 here is CASGLAARGRSTDTQYF. CDR3 sequence (DNA): TGTGCTAGTGGTTTGGCTGCACGGGGGAGATCGACAGATACGCAGTATTTT.

This chain uses TRBV28 with TRBJ2-5; 7 bases are shared with TRBD2. The CDR3 length is 14 residues. Trimming took 2 bases from V and 5 from J; bases not matched to a gene: 5. CDR1 and CDR2 from the germline V gene are MDHEN and SYDVKM. The CDR3 here is CASSLSGARETQYF. The DNA of the CDR3 is TGTGCCAGCAGTTTAAGCGGGGCGAGGGAGACCCAGTACTTC.

The chain is built from TRBV5-5 and TRBJ1-1, with D perhaps TRBD1 (5 bases). The V end was cut by 2 bases, the J end by 7 bases, with 9 bases between. CDR1 is SGHKS and CDR2 is YYEKEE in the germline V gene (reference sequence). This CDR3 comprises 12 residues. The CDR3 sequence is CASSFLGGEAFF. In DNA, the CDR3 is TGTGCCAGCAGCTTTTTGGGGGGTGAAGCTTTCTTT.

The gene calls are TRBV28 and TRBJ1-5; 7 bases align to TRBD1. This CDR3 has 13 amino acids. Looked up from germline, CDR1 is MDHEN and CDR2 is SYDVKM. Losses at the gene ends were 2 bases for V and 5 bases for J; bases not matched to a gene: 0. The CDR3 loop is CASSLQGDQPQHF. The CDR3 coding sequence is TGTGCCAGCAGTTTACAGGGGGATCAGCCCCAGCATTTT.

This clone was recorded once. This chain joins TRBV5-6 and TRBJ2-5; D unresolved. Looked up from germline, CDR1 is SGHDT and CDR2 is YYEEEE. The CDR3 totals 15 residues. V lost 4 bases, J lost 2 bases, and 15 bases lay in between. The CDR3 bases are TGTGCCAGCAGCATGCTAGTCGTTGGGCAAGAGACCCAGTACTTC. This translates into CASSMLVVGQETQYF. Combining the CDR3 with reference TRBV5-6 and TRBJ2-5 gives the whole variable domain DAGVTQSPTHLIKTRGQQVTLRCSPKSGHDTVSWYQQALGQGPQFIFQYYEEEERQRGNFPDRFSGHQFPNYSSELNVNALLLGDSALYLCASSMLVVGQETQYFGPGTRLLVL.

The CDR3 DNA is TGTGCCAGCAGCTTAGCCCATGAGCAGTACTTC. Protein: CASSLAHEQYF. This chain links TRBV7-8 with TRBJ2-7; the D is unclear. The CDR3 has 11 residues. The germline gives CDR1 SGHVS, CDR2 FQNEAQ. The V and J ends lost 0 bases and 7 bases respectively, with 4 bases between them.

The chain links TRBV9 to TRBJ1-1, with a weak D call TRBD1 (5 bases). Germline V lookup: CDR1 SGDLS, CDR2 YYNGEE. CDR3 length equals 14 residues. The germline V and J ends were trimmed by 3 bases and 2 bases, with 11 bases remaining between them. CDR3 nucleotide sequence: TGTGCCAGCAGCGCCTCAACAGGAAACACTGAAGCTTTCTTT. Its translation is CASSASTGNTEAFF.

This sequence joins TRBV5-1 and TRBJ2-5; TRBD2 is a possible D gene (6 bases). CDR3 length: 15 residues. The germline V gene encodes CDR1 SGHRS and CDR2 YFSETQ. V lost 4 bases, J lost 4 bases, and 17 bases lay in between. CDR3 DNA sequence: TGCGCCAGCAGCGTGGAGGGTCAGGGAGGAGAGACCCAGTACTTC. This sequence encodes CASSVEGQGGETQYF.

The J gene is TRBJ2-1, the V gene TRBV9; 9 bases line up with TRBD2. Germline values: CDR1 SGDLS, CDR2 YYNGEE. CDR3 length: 15 amino acids. With V trimmed by 3 bases and J by 8 bases, 9 bases remained unmatched. CDR3 in amino acids: CASSDAGTSSDEQFF. The CDR3 coding sequence is TGTGCCAGCAGCGACGCCGGGACTAGCTCGGATGAGCAGTTCTTC.

This chain links TRBV5-1 with TRBJ1-2; D is perhaps TRBD1 (5 bases). Germline lookup yields CDR1 SGHRS and CDR2 YFSETQ. The CDR3 covers 17 residues. Trimming stripped 4 bases from V and 0 bases from J, with 19 bases between. The CDR3 nucleotides are TGCGCCAGCAGCCGGGAGACCTATGCAGGGACTAACTATGGCTACACCTTC. It encodes CASSRETYAGTNYGYTF.

The chain is built from TRBV18 and TRBJ2-1, with TRBD2 as a possible D gene (6 bases). V was trimmed by 8 bases and J by 8 bases, leaving 10 bases between them. From germline, CDR1 is KGHSH and CDR2 LQKENI. The CDR3 length is 11 residues. CDR3 amino acids: CASTGRDEQFF. DNA of the CDR3: TGTGCCAGCACCGGGAGAGATGAGCAGTTCTTC.